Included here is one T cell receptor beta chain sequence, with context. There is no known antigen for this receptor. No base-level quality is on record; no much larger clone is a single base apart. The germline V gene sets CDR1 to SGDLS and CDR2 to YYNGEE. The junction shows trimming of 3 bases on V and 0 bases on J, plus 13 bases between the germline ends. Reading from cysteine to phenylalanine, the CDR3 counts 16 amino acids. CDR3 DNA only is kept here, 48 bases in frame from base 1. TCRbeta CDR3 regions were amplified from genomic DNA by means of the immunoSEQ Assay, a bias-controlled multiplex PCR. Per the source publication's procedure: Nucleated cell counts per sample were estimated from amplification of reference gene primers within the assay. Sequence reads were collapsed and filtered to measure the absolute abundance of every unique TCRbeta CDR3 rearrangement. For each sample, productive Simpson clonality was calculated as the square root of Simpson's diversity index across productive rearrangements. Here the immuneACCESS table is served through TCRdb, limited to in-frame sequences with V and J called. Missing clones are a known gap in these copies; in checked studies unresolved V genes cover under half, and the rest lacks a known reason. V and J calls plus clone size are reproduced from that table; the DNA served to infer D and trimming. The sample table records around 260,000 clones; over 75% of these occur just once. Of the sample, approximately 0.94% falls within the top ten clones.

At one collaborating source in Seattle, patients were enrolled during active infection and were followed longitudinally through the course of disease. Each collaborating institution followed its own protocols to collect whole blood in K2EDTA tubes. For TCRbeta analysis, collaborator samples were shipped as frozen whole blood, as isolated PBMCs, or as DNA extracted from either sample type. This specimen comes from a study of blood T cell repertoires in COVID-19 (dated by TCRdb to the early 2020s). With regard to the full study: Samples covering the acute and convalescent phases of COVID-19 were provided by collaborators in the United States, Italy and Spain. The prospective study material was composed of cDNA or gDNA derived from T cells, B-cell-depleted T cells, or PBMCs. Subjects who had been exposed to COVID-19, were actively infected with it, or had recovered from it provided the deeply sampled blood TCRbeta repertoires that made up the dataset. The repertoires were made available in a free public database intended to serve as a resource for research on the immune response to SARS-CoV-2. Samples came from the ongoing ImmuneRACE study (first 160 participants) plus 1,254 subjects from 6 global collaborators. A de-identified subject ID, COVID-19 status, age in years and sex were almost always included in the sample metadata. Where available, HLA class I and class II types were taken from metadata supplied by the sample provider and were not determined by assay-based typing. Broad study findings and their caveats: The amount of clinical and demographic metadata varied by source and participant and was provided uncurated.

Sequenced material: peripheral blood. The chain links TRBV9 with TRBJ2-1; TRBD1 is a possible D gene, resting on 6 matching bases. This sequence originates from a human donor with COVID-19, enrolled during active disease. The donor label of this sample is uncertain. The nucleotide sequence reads TGTGCCAGCAGCGGGGAAACAGGGAGCTCCTACAATGAGCAGTTCTTC. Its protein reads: CASSGETGSSYNEQFF. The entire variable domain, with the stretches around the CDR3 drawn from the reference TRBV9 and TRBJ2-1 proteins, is DSGVTQTPKHLITATGQRVTLRCSPRSGDLSVYWYQQSLDQGLQFLIQYYNGEERAKGNILERFSAQQFPDLHSELNLSSLELGDSALYFCASSGETGSSYNEQFFGPGTRLTVL.